These 21 T cell receptor beta chains were all obtained from the same sample, sequenced in a study of CD8 T cells in Susac syndrome. A quantity of about 0.5 to 1 ug RNA underwent reverse transcription using random hexamers. Via MiXCR, TCRdb re-called the immunoSEQ multiplex PCR reads, giving one row per CDR3 protein. The repertoire has 200,000 to 300,000 distinct CDR3 sequences, about 96% of them found once; the top ten carry 0.08% to 0.11%. Specimen: CD4+ T cells from PBMCs. These receptors came from a human donor with Susac syndrome.

The chain employs TRBV7-9 and TRBJ2-5; TRBD1 might be the D (6 bases). Trimming cost V 5 bases and J 4 bases, with 14 bases left between them. CDR1 is SEHNR and CDR2 is FQNEAQ in the germline V gene (reference sequence). This CDR3 has 14 residues. CDR3 sequence (DNA): TGTGCCAGCAGCCGCCCTGAAGGGGGAGAGACCCAGTACTTC. It is translated as CASSRPEGGETQYF.

V and J are TRBV4-1 and TRBJ2-1; TRBD1 is a possible D gene (6 bases). CDR1 and CDR2 (germline): MGHRA, YSYEKL. This CDR3 spans 16 amino acids. Trimming took 1 base from V and 7 from J, leaving 17 bases between them. In DNA, the CDR3 is TGCGCCAGCAGCCAAGCCATCCAGGGGTATCGGAATGAGCAGTTCTTC. This sequence encodes CASSQAIQGYRNEQFF.

The V and J genes are TRBV20-1 and TRBJ2-7, with unresolved D. Germline CDR1 and CDR2: DFQATT and SNEGSKA (reference sequence). The CDR3 totals 14 residues. V was shortened by 6 bases and J by 0 bases, with 15 bases between the two germline ends. Here the CDR3 DNA reads TGCAGTGCCAGTGGGCATGGTAACTCCTACGAGCAGTACTTC. As protein: CSASGHGNSYEQYF.

The V call is TRBV6-6, the J call TRBJ2-7, with D perhaps matching TRBD1 or TRBD2 (5 bases each). V lost 0 bases and J 3 bases, leaving 6 bases between the germline ends. CDR1 is MNHNY, CDR2 SVGAGI, per germline (reference sequence). The CDR3 totals 13 residues. Here the CDR3 reads CASSYSGVYEQYF. The CDR3, as DNA: TGTGCCAGCAGTTACTCGGGGGTCTACGAGCAGTACTTC.

This chain links TRBV9 with TRBJ2-2; 8 bases line up with TRBD1. V dropped 3 bases and J dropped 4; count of bases not matched to a gene: 5. The CDR3 loop spans 15 amino acids. Per the germline V gene, CDR1 is SGDLS and CDR2 is YYNGEE. CDR3 sequence: CASSELDRVTGELFF. CDR3 sequence (DNA): TGTGCCAGCAGCGAACTGGACAGGGTCACCGGGGAGCTGTTTTTT.

This rearrangement joins TRBV12-3 or TRBV12-4 to TRBJ1-1; D is unclear. The CDR3 spans 13 residues. The germline V and J ends were trimmed by 3 bases and 1 base, with 6 bases remaining between them. CDR3 residues: CASSLSRNTEAFF. CDR3 coding DNA: TGTGCCAGCAGTTTGTCCAGGAACACTGAAGCTTTCTTT.

This chain joins TRBV3-1 and TRBJ2-5, with TRBD2 as a possible D gene (5 bases). Trimming removed 6 bases from V and 5 bases from J, with 13 bases in between. Germline V gene data show CDR1 as LGHDT and CDR2 as YNNKEL (reference sequence). The CDR3 totals 13 residues. In DNA form, the CDR3 reads TGTGCCAGCAGTCCCCTCGGGGAGGAGACCCAGTACTTC. Translating it yields CASSPLGEETQYF.

This clonotype was recorded a few times. The chain couples TRBV3-1 to TRBJ2-7; D perhaps matches TRBD1 (5 bases). The CDR3 is made up of 12 amino acids. Between the trimmed V and J ends, which lost 6 bases and 0 bases, there was a span of 6 bases. From germline, CDR1 is LGHDT and CDR2 YNNKEL (reference sequence). The CDR3 region has the DNA TGTGCCAGCAGACAGGACTCCTACGAGCAGTACTTC. It is translated as CASRQDSYEQYF.

The chain carries TRBV9 and TRBJ2-7; the match to TRBD2 covers 14 bases. The CDR3 contains 17 residues. Germline CDR1 reads SGDLS; CDR2 reads YYNGEE. Unmatched junction bases numbered 4, after V lost 0 bases and J lost 2 bases. This CDR3 is CASSVGLGLAGAYEQYF. The CDR3 nucleotides read TGTGCCAGCAGCGTAGGTTTGGGACTAGCGGGAGCCTACGAGCAGTACTTC.

V and J are TRBV3-1 and TRBJ2-7; possibly TRBD1 for D (6 bases). The CDR3 runs to 14 residues. V gave up 4 bases and J gave up 4 bases, with 14 bases separating them. From germline, CDR1 is LGHDT and CDR2 YNNKEL (reference sequence). The CDR3 DNA reads as TGTGCCAGCAGCCCCGGGACAAATCCTTACGAGCAGTACTTC. Amino acids: CASSPGTNPYEQYF.

The chain is built from TRBV28 and TRBJ2-3; no reliable D call. CDR1 and CDR2 from the germline V gene are MDHEN and SYDVKM. The CDR3 consists of 12 residues. Trimming shortened V by 5 bases and J by 4 bases, and 7 bases separated the two germline ends. The CDR3 DNA sequence: TGTGCCAGCAGTCAGGAGTCAGATACGCAGTATTTT. Amino acid sequence: CASSQESDTQYF.

This clonotype was counted once. The rearrangement links TRBV29-1 to TRBJ2-7; D gene uncertain. The germline V and J ends were trimmed by 4 bases and 0 bases, with 13 bases remaining between them. Germline CDR1 is SQVTM and CDR2 is ANQGSEA. The CDR3 has 14 amino acids. CDR3 nucleotide sequence: TGCAGCGTTGTTGAACAACGTGGCTCCTACGAGCAGTACTTC. As protein: CSVVEQRGSYEQYF.

The J gene is TRBJ1-1, the V gene TRBV12-3 or TRBV12-4; unclear D gene. Trimming took 2 bases from V and 11 from J, leaving 12 bases between them. The CDR3 is made up of 12 amino acids. CDR3 protein: CASSLPEVGAFF. For the CDR3, the DNA is TGTGCCAGCAGTTTACCCGAGGTGGGCGCTTTCTTT.

The rearrangement joins TRBV28 to TRBJ2-7; D might be TRBD1 (6 bases). Germline loops: CDR1 MDHEN, CDR2 SYDVKM. V was shortened by 6 bases and J by 3 bases, with 12 bases between the two germline ends. This CDR3 contains 13 residues. The CDR3 region is CASRSSDSYEQYF. CDR3 bases: TGTGCCAGCAGATCCTCGGACAGCTACGAGCAGTACTTC.

In the case of this clonotype: At one of its ends the junction is not consistent with the germline gene, which may arise from a read error. The chain has TRBV7-3 and TRBJ2-7, with D perhaps matching TRBD2 (6 bases). The CDR3 sequence is 14 residues long. Germline V CDR1 and CDR2: SGHTA, FQGTGA. CDR3: CASRLTPGDSEQYF. DNA for the CDR3: TGTGCCAGCAGGTTAACTCCGGGAGACTCCGAGCAGTACTTC.

The chain has TRBV30 and TRBJ2-7; 11 bases agree with TRBD1. The CDR3 spans 14 residues. The trim removed 4 bases at V and 7 bases at J, leaving 9 bases unmatched. Germline V lookup: CDR1 GTSNPN, CDR2 SVGIG (reference sequence). CDR3 DNA sequence: TGTGCCTGGATGACCGGGACAGGGGGTCGGGAGCAGTACTTC. Translating it yields CAWMTGTGGREQYF.

The chain's CDR3 is CASSQGQGPRETQYF. DNA for the CDR3: TGCGCCAGCAGCCAGGGACAGGGGCCGCGCGAGACCCAGTACTTC. The V gene is TRBV4-1, the J gene TRBJ2-5, with TRBD1 identical over 10 bases. V shed 3 bases and J 5 bases; nucleotides not matched to a gene: 6. Germline lookup yields CDR1 MGHRA and CDR2 YSYEKL. This CDR3 has 15 residues.

The J gene is TRBJ1-2, the V gene TRBV2; D unclear. This CDR3 contains 12 residues. With 2 bases removed from V and 5 bases from J, the gap between germline ends came to 6 bases. Germline loops: CDR1 SNHLY, CDR2 FYNNEI. The CDR3 sequence: CASSELIYGYTF. CDR3 coding DNA: TGTGCCAGCAGTGAACTCATTTATGGCTACACCTTC.

The chain carries TRBV24-1 and TRBJ2-1; D gene uncertain. Trimming took off 3 bases at V and 3 bases at J, with 5 bases between the two ends. Germline CDR1 is KGHDR and CDR2 is SFDVKD. The CDR3 is made up of 13 amino acids. DNA for the CDR3: TGTGCCACCAGTGATGCAGGCTACAATGAGCAGTTCTTC. This sequence encodes CATSDAGYNEQFF.

The chain has TRBV10-3 and TRBJ2-3, with TRBD2 as a possible D gene (6 bases). The V end was cut by 11 bases, the J end by 2 bases, with 14 bases between. The CDR3 is 13 amino acids. The V gene's germline CDR1 is ENHRY and CDR2 SYGVKD. CDR3 region: CAVGTGDTDTQYF. Here the CDR3 DNA reads TGTGCCGTAGGGACTGGAGACACAGATACGCAGTATTTT.

CDR3 region: CSAHVAGGSSYEQYF. The CDR3 nucleotides are TGCAGTGCTCATGTAGCGGGAGGGAGCTCCTACGAGCAGTACTTC. The V call is TRBV20-1, the J call TRBJ2-7; the match to TRBD2 covers 11 bases. This CDR3 is built from 15 residues. Trimming took 5 bases from V and 0 from J; bases not matched to a gene: 6. Germline lookup yields CDR1 DFQATT and CDR2 SNEGSKA (reference sequence).